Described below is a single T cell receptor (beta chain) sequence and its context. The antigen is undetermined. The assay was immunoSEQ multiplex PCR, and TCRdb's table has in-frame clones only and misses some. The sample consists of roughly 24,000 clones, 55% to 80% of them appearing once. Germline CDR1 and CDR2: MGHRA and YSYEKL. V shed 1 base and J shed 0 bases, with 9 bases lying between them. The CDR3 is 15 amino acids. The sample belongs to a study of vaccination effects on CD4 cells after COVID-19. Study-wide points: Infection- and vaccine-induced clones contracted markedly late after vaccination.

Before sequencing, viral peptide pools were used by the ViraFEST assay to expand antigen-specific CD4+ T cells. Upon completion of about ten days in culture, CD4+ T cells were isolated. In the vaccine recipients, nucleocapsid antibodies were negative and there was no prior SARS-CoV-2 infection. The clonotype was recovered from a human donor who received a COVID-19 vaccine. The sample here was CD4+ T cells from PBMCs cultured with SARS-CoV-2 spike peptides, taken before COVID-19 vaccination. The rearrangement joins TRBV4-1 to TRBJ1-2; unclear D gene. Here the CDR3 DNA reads TGCGCCAGCAGCCAAGTAAAGGGTTCTAACTATGGCTACACCTTC. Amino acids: CASSQVKGSNYGYTF.